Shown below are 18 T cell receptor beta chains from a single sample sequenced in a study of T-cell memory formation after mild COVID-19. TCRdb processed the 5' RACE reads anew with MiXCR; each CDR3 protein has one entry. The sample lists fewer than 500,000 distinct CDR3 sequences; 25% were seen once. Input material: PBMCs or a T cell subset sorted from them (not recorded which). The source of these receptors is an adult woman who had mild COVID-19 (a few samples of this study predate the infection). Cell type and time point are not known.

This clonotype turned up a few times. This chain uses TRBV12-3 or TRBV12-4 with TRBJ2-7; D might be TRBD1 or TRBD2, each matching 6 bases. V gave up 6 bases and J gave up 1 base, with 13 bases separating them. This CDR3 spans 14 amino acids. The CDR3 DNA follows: TGTGCCAGCAGGGCGGGACACCTTTCCTACGAGCAGTACTTC. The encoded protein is CASRAGHLSYEQYF.

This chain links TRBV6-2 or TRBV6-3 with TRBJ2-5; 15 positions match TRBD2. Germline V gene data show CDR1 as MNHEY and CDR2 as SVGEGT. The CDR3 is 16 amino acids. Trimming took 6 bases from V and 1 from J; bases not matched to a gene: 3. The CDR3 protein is CASRGLAGGIQETQYF. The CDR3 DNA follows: TGTGCCAGCAGAGGACTAGCGGGAGGGATCCAAGAGACCCAGTACTTC.

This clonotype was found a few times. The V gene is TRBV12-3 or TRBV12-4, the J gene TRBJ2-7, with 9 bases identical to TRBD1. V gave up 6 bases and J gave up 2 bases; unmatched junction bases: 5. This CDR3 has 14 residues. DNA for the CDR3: TGTGCCAGCAGCCGGGACAGGGCTACCTACGAGCAGTACTTC. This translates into CASSRDRATYEQYF.

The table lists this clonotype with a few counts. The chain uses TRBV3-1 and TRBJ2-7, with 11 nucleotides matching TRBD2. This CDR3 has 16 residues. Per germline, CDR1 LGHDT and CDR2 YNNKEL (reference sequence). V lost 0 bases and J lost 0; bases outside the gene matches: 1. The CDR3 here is CASSQELAGVSYEQYF. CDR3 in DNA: TGTGCCAGCAGCCAAGAACTAGCGGGAGTCTCCTACGAGCAGTACTTC.

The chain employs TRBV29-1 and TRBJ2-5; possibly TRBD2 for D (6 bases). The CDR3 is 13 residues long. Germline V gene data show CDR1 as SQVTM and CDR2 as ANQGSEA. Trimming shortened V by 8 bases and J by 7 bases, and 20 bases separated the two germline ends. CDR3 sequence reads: CSLQVPPGGTQYF. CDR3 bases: TGCAGCCTTCAAGTGCCCCCCGGGGGGACCCAGTACTTC.

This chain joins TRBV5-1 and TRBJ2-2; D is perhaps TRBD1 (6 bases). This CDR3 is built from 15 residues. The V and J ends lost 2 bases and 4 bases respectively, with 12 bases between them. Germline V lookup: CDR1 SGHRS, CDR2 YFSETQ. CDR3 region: CASSLTQGTTGELFF. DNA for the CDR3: TGCGCCAGCAGCTTAACACAGGGTACCACCGGGGAGCTGTTTTTT.

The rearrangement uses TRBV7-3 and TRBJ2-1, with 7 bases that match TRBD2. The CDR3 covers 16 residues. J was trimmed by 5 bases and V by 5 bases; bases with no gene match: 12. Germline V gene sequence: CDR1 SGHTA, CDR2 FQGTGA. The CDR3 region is CASSLIGGGRDNEQFF. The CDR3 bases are TGTGCCAGCAGCCTCATAGGCGGTGGGAGGGACAATGAGCAGTTCTTC.

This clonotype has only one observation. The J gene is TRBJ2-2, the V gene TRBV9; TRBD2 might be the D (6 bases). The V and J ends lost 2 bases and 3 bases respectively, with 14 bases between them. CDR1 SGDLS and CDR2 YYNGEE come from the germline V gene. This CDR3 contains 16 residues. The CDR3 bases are TGTGCCAGCAGCGTGTCGGGAGAGCGGTACACCGGGGAGCTGTTTTTT. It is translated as CASSVSGERYTGELFF.

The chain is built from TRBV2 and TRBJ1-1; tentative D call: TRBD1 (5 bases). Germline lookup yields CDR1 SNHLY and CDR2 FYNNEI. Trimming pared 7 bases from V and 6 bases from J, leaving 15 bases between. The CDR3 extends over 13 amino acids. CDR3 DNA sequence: TGTGCCAGCAAGCGGGGGGAGAGGTCTGAAGCTTTCTTT. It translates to CASKRGERSEAFF.

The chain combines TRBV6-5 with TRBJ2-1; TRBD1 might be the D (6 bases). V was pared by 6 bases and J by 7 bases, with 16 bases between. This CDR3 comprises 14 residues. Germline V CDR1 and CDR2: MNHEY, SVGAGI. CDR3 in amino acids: CASRQGRKRNEQFF. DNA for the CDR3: TGTGCCAGCAGACAGGGACGGAAAAGGAATGAGCAGTTCTTC.

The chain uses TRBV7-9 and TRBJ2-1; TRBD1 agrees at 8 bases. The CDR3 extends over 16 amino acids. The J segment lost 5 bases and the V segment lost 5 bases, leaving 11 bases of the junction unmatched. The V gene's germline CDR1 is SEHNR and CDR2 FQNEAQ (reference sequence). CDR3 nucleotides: TGTGCCAGCAGCAGAGGGGACAGGCAGGCCGACAATGAGCAGTTCTTC. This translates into CASSRGDRQADNEQFF.

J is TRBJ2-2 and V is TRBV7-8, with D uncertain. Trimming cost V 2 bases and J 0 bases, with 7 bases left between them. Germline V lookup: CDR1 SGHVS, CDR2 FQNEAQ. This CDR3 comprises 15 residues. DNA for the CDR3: TGTGCCAGCAGCTTATTGCCCTCGAACACCGGGGAGCTGTTTTTT. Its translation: CASSLLPSNTGELFF.

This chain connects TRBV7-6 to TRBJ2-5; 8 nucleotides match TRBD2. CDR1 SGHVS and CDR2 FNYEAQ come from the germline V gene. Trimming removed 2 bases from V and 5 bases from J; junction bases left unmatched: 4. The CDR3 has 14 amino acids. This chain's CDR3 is CASSLIGGVETQYF. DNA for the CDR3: TGTGCCAGCAGCTTAATCGGGGGGGTGGAGACCCAGTACTTC.

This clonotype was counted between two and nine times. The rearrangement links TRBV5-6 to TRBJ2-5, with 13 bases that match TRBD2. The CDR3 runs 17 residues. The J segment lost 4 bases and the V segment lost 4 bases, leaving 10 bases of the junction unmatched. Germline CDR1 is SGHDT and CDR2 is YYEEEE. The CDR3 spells CASSPRLAGGVGETQYF. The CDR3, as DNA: TGTGCCAGCAGCCCGAGACTAGCGGGGGGAGTCGGAGAGACCCAGTACTTC.

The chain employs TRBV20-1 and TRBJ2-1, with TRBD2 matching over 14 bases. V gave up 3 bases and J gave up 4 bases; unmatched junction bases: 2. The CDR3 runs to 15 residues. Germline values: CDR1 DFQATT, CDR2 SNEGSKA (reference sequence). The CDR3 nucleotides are TGCAGTGCTAGGGGACTAGCGGGAGTGTACAATGAGCAGTTCTTC. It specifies CSARGLAGVYNEQFF.

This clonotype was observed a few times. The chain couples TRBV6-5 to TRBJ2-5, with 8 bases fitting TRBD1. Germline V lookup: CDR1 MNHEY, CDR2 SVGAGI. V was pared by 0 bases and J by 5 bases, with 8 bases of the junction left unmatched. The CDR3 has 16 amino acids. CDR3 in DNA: TGTGCCAGCAGTTACTCCGGGACAGGCCTCCGGGAGACCCAGTACTTC. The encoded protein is CASSYSGTGLRETQYF.

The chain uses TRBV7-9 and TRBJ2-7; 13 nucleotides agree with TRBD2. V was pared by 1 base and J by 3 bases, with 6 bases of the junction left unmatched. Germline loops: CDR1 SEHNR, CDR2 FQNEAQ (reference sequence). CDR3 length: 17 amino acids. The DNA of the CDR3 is TGTGCCAGCAGCTTAGGTCCGGGACTAGCGGGGAACTACGAGCAGTACTTC. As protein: CASSLGPGLAGNYEQYF. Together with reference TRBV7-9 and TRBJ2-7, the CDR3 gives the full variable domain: DTGVSQNPRHKITKRGQNVTFRCDPISEHNRLYWYRQTLGQGPEFLTYFQNEAQLEKSRLLSDRFSAERPKGSFSTLEIQRTEQGDSAMYLCASSLGPGLAGNYEQYFGPGTRLTVT.

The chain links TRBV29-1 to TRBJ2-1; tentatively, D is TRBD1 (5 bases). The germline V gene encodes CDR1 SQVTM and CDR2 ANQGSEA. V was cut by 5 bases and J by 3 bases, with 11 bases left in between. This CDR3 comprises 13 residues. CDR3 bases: TGCAGCGTTCAAATACAGGACTACAATGAGCAGTTCTTC. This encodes CSVQIQDYNEQFF.